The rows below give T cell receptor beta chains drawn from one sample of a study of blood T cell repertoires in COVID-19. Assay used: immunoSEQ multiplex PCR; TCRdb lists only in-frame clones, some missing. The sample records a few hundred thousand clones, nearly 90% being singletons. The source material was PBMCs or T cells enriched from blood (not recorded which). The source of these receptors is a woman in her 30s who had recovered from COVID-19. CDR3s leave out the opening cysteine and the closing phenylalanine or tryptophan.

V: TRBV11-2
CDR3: ASSFSQMLGPGGGH

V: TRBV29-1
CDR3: SVEGKEGTLYNEQF

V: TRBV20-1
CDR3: SAGDSYGYT

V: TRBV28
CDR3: ASRDTGSYEQY

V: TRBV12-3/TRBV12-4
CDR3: ASTGRVGELF

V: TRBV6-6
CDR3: AIQDASHGEKLF

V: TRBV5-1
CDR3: ASSYEQGPYNEQF

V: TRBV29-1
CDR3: SVRDRREGPQH

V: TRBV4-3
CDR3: ASSQDYRDLNYGYT

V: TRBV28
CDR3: ASGTGVLYEQF

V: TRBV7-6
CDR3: ASSPVRDRVNNEQF

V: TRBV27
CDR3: ASSLSRGPNQPQH

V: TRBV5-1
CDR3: ASSLEVAGVGETQY

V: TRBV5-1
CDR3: ASSLVGGPDSTNEKLF

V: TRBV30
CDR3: AWSVRVWGAEAF

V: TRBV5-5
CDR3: ASSALGGVYNSPLH

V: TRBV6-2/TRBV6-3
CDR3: ASSTTAYGYT

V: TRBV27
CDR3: ASSSIGGGHYEQY

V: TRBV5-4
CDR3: ASSGGGALSTDTQY

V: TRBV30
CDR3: AWSLGHYSPLH

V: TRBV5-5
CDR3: ASSLIGTAPYEQY

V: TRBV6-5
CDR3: ASSYSGGIGSPLH

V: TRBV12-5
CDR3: ASGSSGGLLGTGELF

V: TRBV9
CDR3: ASSPARGTANYEQY

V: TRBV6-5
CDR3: ASSYGAEDEQY

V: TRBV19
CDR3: ASATRENYGYT

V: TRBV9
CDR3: ASSVVETGRYGYT

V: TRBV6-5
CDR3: ATRSGGGHGYT

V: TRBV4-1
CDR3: ASSQDNSGRADTQY

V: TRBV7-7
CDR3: ASSLIPIGTASYEQY

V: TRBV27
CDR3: ASSFSGQGSGYT

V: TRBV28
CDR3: ASSLGRFATNEKLF

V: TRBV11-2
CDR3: ASSPGGFVRTGELF